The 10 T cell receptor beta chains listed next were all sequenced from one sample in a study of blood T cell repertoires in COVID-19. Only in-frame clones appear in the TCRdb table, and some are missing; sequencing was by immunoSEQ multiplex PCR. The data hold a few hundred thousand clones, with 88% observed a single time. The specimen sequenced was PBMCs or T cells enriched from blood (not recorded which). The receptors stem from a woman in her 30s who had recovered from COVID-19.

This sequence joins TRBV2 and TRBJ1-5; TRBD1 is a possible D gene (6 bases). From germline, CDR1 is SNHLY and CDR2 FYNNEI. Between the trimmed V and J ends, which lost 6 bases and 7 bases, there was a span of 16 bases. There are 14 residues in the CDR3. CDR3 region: CASSQRQVRQPQHF. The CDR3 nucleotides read TGTGCCAGCAGCCAAAGACAGGTACGACAGCCCCAGCATTTT.

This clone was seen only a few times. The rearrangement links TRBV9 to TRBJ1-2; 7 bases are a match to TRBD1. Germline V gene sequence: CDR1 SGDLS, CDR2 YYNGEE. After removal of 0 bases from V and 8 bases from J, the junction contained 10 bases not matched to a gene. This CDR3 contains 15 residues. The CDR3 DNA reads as TGTGCCAGCAGCGTAGCGGCAGGGGGTATGGGGGGCTACACCTTC. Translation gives CASSVAAGGMGGYTF.

CDR3 region: CASSLRGFYEQYF. Here the CDR3 DNA reads TGTGCCAGCAGCTTGAGGGGTTTCTACGAGCAGTACTTC. This chain connects TRBV5-4 to TRBJ2-7, with D maybe TRBD1 (5 bases). Trimming took off 1 base at V and 3 bases at J, with 8 bases between the two ends. CDR3 size: 13 residues. CDR1 is SGHNT, CDR2 YYREEE, per germline (reference sequence).

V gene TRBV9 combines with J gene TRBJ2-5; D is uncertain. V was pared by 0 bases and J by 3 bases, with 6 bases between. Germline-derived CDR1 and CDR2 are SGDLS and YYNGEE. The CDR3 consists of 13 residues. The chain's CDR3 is CASSVVGEETQYF. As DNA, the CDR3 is TGTGCCAGCAGCGTAGTCGGAGAAGAGACCCAGTACTTC.

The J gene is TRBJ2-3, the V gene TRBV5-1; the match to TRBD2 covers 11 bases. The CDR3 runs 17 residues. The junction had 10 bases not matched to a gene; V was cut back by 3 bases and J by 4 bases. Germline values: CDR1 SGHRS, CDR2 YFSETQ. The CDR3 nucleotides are TGCGCCAGCAGCTCCCTCATTAGCGGGGGGGCAGCAGATACGCAGTATTTT. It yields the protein CASSSLISGGAADTQYF.

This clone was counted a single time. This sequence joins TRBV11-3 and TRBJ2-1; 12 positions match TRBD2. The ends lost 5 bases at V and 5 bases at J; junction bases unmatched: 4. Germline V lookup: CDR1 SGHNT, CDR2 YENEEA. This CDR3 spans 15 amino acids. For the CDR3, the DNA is TGTGCCAGCAGCCAAACTAGCGGGGGGAACAATGAGCAGTTCTTC. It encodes CASSQTSGGNNEQFF. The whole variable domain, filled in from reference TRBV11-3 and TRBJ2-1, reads EAGVVQSPRYKIIEKKQPVAFWCNPISGHNTLYWYLQNLGQGPELLIRYENEEAVDDSQLPKDRFSAERLKGVDSTLKIQPAELGDSAVYLCASSQTSGGNNEQFFGPGTRLTVL.

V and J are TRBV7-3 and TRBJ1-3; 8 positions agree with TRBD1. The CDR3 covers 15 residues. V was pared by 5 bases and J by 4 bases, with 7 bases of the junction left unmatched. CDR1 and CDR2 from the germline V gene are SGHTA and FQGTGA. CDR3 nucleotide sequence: TGTGCCAGCAGCCTTTCAGGGGGCGCAGGAAACACCATATATTTT. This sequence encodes CASSLSGGAGNTIYF.

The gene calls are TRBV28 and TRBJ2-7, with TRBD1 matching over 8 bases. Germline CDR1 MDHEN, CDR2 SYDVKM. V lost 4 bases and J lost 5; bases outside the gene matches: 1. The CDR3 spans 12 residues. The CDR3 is CASSSTGDEQYF. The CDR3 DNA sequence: TGTGCCAGCAGTTCGACAGGGGACGAGCAGTACTTC.

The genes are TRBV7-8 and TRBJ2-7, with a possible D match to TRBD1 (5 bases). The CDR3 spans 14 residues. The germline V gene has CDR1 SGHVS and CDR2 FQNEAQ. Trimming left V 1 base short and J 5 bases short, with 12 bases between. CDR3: CASSLEPGINEQYF. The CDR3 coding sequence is TGTGCCAGCAGCTTAGAACCAGGGATCAACGAGCAGTACTTC.

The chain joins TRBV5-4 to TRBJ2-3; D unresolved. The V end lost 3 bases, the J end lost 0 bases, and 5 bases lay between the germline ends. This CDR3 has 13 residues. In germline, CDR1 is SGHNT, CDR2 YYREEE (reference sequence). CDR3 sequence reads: CASSSTSTDTQYF. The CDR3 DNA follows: TGTGCCAGCAGCTCAACTAGCACAGATACGCAGTATTTT.